The entry that follows covers one T cell receptor (beta chain) sequence. What it binds is unknown. The data are from a study of cytomegalovirus exposure and HLA in healthy donors. Study outcomes and limitations: Reportedly, fewer N-insertions than the approximately 690-donor mean appeared in an Asian-associated ancestry cluster in a later analysis.

The trim removed 4 bases at V and 8 bases at J, leaving 6 bases unmatched. The CDR3 contains 15 residues. Per the germline V gene, CDR1 is MNHEY and CDR2 is SVGAGI. The study ran its PCR with 60 Vbeta and 13 Jbeta primers. TCRdb's table, derived via immunoSEQ multiplex PCR, lists solely in-frame clones and lacks some. The sample has around 150,000 clones, over 75% seen once; the top ten hold 1.8%. The specimen was PBMCs. V usage is TRBV6-5 and J usage is TRBJ1-6, with TRBD1 matching over 9 bases. This clonotype was sampled from a man aged 35 to 55 in good health and CMV-seronegative. CDR3 protein: CASSSRTGEDSPLHF. In DNA form, the CDR3 reads TGTGCCAGCAGTTCTAGGACAGGGGAGGATTCACCCCTCCACTTT.